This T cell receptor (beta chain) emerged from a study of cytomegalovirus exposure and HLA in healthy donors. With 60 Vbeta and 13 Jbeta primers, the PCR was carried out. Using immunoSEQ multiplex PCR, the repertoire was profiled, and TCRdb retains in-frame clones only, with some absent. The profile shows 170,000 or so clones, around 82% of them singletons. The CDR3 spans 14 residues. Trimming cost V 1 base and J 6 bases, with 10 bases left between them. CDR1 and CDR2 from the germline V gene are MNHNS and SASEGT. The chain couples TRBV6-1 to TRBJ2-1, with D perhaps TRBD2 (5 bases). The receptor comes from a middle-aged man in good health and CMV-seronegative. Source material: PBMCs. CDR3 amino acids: CASSEGLARNEQFF. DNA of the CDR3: TGTGCCAGCAGTGAAGGCCTAGCTCGCAATGAGCAGTTCTTC.